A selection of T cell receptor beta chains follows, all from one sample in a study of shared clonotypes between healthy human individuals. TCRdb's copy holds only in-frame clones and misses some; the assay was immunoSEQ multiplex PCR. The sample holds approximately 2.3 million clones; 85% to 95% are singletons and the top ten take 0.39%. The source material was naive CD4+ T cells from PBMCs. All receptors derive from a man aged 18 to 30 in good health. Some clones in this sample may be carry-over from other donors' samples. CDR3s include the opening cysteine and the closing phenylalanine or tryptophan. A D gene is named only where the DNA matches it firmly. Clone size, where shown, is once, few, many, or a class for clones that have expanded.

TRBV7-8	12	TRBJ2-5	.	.	TGTGCCAGCACCTCGACCGGGGAGACCCAGTACTTC	CASTSTGETQYF
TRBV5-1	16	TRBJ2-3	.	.	TGCGCCAGCAGCCCGGACGGGAGAGGGGGCCCAGATACGCAGTATTTT	CASSPDGRGGPDTQYF
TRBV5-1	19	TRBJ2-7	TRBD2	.	TGCGCCAGCAGCTTGGTATTTGGGGAGGCGGGAGAGCGCTCCTACGAGCAGTACTTC	CASSLVFGEAGERSYEQYF
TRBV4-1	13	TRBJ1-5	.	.	TGCGCCAGCAGGGGTATGGGCAATCAGCCCCAGCATTTT	CASRGMGNQPQHF
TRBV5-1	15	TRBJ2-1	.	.	TGCGCCAGCAGCGACGACGGAGGGCCCTACAATGAGCAGTTCTTC	CASSDDGGPYNEQFF
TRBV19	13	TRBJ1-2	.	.	TGTGCCAGTAGCCAGGGCTCTAACTATGGCTACACCTTC	CASSQGSNYGYTF
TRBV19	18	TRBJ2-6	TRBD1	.	TGTGCCAGTAGCCTGACGGGACAGGGGGTAACCGGGGCCAACGTCCTGACTTTC	CASSLTGQGVTGANVLTF
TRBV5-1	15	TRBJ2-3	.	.	TGCGCCAGCAGCACCGGGGTTGGTGGGCGGGATACGCAGTATTTT	CASSTGVGGRDTQYF
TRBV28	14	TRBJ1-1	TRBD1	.	TGTGCCAGCAGTTTCGCAGGGGGGGTTACTGAAGCTTTCTTT	CASSFAGGVTEAFF
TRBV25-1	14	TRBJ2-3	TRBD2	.	TGTGCCAGCAGTGTAGCGGGAGGGCCAGATACGCAGTATTTT	CASSVAGGPDTQYF
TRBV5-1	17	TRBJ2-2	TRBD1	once	TGCGCCAGCAGCTCGAGGGGGCTAGCTTTTAACACCGGGGAGCTGTTTTTT	CASSSRGLAFNTGELFF
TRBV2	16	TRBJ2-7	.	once	TGTGCCAGCAGTGAAGTTAGCCTAGCGAGATTCTACGAGCAGTACTTC	CASSEVSLARFYEQYF
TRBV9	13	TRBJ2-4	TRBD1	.	TGTGCCAGCAGCGTAGGGGACAGCTTCGTTCAGTACTTC	CASSVGDSFVQYF
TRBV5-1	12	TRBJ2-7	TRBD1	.	TGCGCCAGCAGCCAGGGACAGGGCGAGCAGTACTTC	CASSQGQGEQYF
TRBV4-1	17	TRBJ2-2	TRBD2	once	TGCGCCAGCAGCCACGGACTAGCGGGACTAAACACCGGGGAGCTGTTTTTT	CASSHGLAGLNTGELFF
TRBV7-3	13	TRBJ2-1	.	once	TGTGCCAGCAGCTTAACTAACGGGAATGAGCAGTTCTTC	CASSLTNGNEQFF
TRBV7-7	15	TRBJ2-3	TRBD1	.	TGTGCCAGCAGTTCAACCGGGACAGAGGCAGATACGCAGTATTTT	CASSSTGTEADTQYF
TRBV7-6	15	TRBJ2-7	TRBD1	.	TGTGCCAGCAGCCCCTTCGGACAGGGGCACTACGAGCAGTACTTC	CASSPFGQGHYEQYF
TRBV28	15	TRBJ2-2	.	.	TGTGCCAGCAGTTTTTCGGGAGCGAACACCGGGGAGCTGTTTTTT	CASSFSGANTGELFF
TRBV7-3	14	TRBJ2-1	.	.	TGTGCCAGCAGGATGTTAGCGAATGACAATGAGCAGTTCTTC	CASRMLANDNEQFF